The 7 T cell receptor beta chains listed next were all sequenced from one sample in a study of Ad26.COV2.S vaccination and SARS-CoV-2 variants. As for treatment: over 15 received Ad26.COV2.S at low or high dose, single or two shots; 5 received placebo; per-sample allocation not given. Sampling took place 63 days after the first vaccine or placebo injection. Sequencing was performed with immunoSEQ multiplex PCR; in TCRdb, only in-frame clones are kept and a portion is missing. The sample comprises hundreds of thousands of clones, about 88% of which are singletons, and about 10% rests with the top ten. Sample: peripheral blood, taken in a trial of Ad26.COV2.S vaccine versus placebo. These receptors were taken from a person aged 18-60 years who received the Ad26.COV2.S COVID-19 vaccine or a placebo.

This sequence joins TRBV7-2 and TRBJ1-2, with D perhaps matching TRBD1 (5 bases). V was shortened by 2 bases and J by 5 bases, with 9 bases between the two germline ends. The CDR3 runs 13 residues. Germline V gives CDR1 SGHTA, CDR2 FQGNSA. The chain's CDR3 is CASSLQGVYGYTF. The DNA of the CDR3 is TGTGCCAGCAGCTTACAGGGTGTTTATGGCTACACCTTC.

This clone was seen a handful of times. This chain joins TRBV28 and TRBJ1-1, with unresolved D. V was clipped by 2 bases and J by 1 base, with 11 bases between them. CDR1 MDHEN and CDR2 SYDVKM come from the germline V gene. There are 15 residues in the CDR3. CDR3 sequence: CASSLMGEANTEAFF. The CDR3 DNA reads as TGTGCCAGCAGTTTAATGGGAGAAGCGAACACTGAAGCTTTCTTT.

This clone has a single count. This sequence joins TRBV5-6 and TRBJ2-1; 11 bases agree with TRBD2. With 0 bases clipped from V and 0 bases from J, the junction kept 5 bases outside the gene matches. Per germline, CDR1 SGHDT and CDR2 YYEEEE. The CDR3 extends over 18 amino acids. The CDR3 loop is CASSLGLAGLSSYNEQFF. In DNA, the CDR3 is TGTGCCAGCAGCTTGGGACTAGCGGGGCTAAGCTCCTACAATGAGCAGTTCTTC.

The chain joins TRBV7-9 to TRBJ2-6, with D possibly being TRBD2 (5 bases). Trimming shortened V by 11 bases and J by 1 base, and 12 bases separated the two germline ends. This CDR3 comprises 14 residues. Per germline, CDR1 SEHNR and CDR2 FQNEAQ (reference sequence). CDR3 sequence reads: CAGPPGSGANVLTF. The CDR3, as DNA: TGTGCCGGACCCCCGGGGTCTGGGGCCAACGTCCTGACTTTC.

The chain joins TRBV24-1 to TRBJ2-1; D is ambiguous. Germline V lookup: CDR1 KGHDR, CDR2 SFDVKD. The CDR3 has 16 amino acids. The ends were cut back, 0 bases at V and 0 bases at J, with 8 bases in the middle. CDR3 DNA: TGTGCCACCAGTGATTTGCGTCCCCCCTCCTACAATGAGCAGTTCTTC. Encoded protein: CATSDLRPPSYNEQFF.

This CDR3 is CASRAGTFSYNEQFF. CDR3 DNA: TGTGCCAGCAGAGCCGGGACCTTCTCCTACAATGAGCAGTTCTTC. This chain connects TRBV2 to TRBJ2-1; D may be TRBD1 or TRBD2 (5 bases each). The ends were cut back, 6 bases at V and 0 bases at J, with 12 bases in the middle. This CDR3 spans 15 amino acids. Germline V gene sequence: CDR1 SNHLY, CDR2 FYNNEI.

The chain carries TRBV3-1 (or the pseudogene TRBV3-2) and TRBJ1-5; D uncertain. Trimming shortened V by 4 bases and J by 1 base, and 8 bases separated the two germline ends. This CDR3 is 14 amino acids long. The germline CDR1 and CDR2 sequences are LGHDT and YNNKEL (reference sequence). In DNA form, the CDR3 reads TGTGCCAGCAGCCCCCCCGGGAGCAATCAGCCCCAGCATTTT. The encoded protein is CASSPPGSNQPQHF.